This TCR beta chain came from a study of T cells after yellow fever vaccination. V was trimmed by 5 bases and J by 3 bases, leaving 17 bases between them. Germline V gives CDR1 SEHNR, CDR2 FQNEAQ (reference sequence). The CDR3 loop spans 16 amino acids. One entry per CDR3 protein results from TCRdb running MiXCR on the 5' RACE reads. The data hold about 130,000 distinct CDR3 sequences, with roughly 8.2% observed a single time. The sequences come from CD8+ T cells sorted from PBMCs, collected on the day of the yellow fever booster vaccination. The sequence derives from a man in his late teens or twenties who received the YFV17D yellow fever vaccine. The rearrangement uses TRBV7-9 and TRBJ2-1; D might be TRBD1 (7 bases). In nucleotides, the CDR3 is TGTGCCAGCAGCGGGGCGGGACGGGACAGCTACAATGAGCAGTTCTTC. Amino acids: CASSGAGRDSYNEQFF.